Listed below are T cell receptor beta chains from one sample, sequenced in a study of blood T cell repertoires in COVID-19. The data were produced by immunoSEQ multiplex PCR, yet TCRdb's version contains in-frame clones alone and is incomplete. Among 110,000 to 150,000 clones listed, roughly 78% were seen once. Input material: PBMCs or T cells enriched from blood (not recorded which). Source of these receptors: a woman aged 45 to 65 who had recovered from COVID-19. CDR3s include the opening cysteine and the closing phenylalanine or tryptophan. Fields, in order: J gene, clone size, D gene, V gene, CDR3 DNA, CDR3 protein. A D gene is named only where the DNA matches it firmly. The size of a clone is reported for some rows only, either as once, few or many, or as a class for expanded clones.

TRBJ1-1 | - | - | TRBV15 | TGTGCCACCAGCAGAGTTGCTGGGAGTGAAGCTTTCTTT | CATSRVAGSEAFF
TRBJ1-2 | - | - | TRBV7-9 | TGTGCCAGCAGCTTAGGGCCAGGGTATGGCTACACCTTC | CASSLGPGYGYTF
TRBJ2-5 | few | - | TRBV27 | TGTGCCAGCAGTTTAGTTGACGGGGCCCCGGGACACCCAGTATTAGAGACCCAGTACTTC | CASSLVDGAPGHPVLETQYF
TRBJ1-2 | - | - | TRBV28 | TGTGCCAGCAGAGGAGGTCGAGAAGCTAACTATGGCTACACCTTC | CASRGGREANYGYTF
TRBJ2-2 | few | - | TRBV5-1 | TGCGCCAGCAGCTTGGACCCGGCCGGGGAGCTGTTTTTT | CASSLDPAGELFF
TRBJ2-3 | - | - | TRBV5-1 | TGCGCCAGCAGCTGGGCGGGGGCTCTCACAGATACGCAGTATTTT | CASSWAGALTDTQYF
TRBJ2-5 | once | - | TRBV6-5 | TGTGCCAGCAGTTACTCGAAGACTTATGGGGAGACCCAGTACTTC | CASSYSKTYGETQYF
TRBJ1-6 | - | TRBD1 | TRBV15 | TGTGCCACCAGCAGGGGGGGACAGGGCTATAATTCACCCCTCCACTTT | CATSRGGQGYNSPLHF
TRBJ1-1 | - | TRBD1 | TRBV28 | TGTGCCAGTCTCAGGGGGAAGATATTAGCCGGCGACACTGAAGCTTTCTTT | CASLRGKILAGDTEAFF
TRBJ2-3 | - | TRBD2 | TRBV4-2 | TGTGCCAGCAGCCGAACTAGCGGATACACAGATACGCAGTATTTT | CASSRTSGYTDTQYF
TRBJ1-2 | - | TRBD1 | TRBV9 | TGTGCCAGCAGCGCCGGGACAGGATATAACTATGGCTACACCTTC | CASSAGTGYNYGYTF
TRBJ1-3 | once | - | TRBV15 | TGTGCCACCAGCAGAGCCCTCGCTGGAAACACCATATATTTT | CATSRALAGNTIYF
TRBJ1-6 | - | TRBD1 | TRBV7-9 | TGTGCCAGCAGCTTAGGGGGGGACAGCCTACGCTCCTATAATTCACCCCTCCACTTT | CASSLGGDSLRSYNSPLHF
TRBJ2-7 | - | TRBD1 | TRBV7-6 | TGTGCCAGCAGCTTAGCCGGGACAGGGTACTACGAGCAGTACTTC | CASSLAGTGYYEQYF
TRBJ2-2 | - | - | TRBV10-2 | TGCGCCACCCCACCCCACAGAAAGGAGGACACCGGGGAGCTGTTTTTT | CATPPHRKEDTGELFF
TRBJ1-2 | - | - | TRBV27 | TGTGCCAGCAGTTTGGAGGGACACTATGGCTACACCTTC | CASSLEGHYGYTF
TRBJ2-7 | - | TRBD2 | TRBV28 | TGTGCCAGCAGACGGACTAGCGGGGGGGAGCAGTACTTC | CASRRTSGGEQYF
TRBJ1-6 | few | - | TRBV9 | TGTGCCAGCAGCGTAGACGCCGACGGGGGAAGCAATTCACCCCTCCACTTT | CASSVDADGGSNSPLHF
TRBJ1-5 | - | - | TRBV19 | TGTGCCAGTAGGAAATGGGAGGCATATAGCAATCAGCCCCAGCATTTT | CASRKWEAYSNQPQHF
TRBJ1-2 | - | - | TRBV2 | TGTGCCAGCAGTGAAGACAACATCTATGGCTACACCTTC | CASSEDNIYGYTF
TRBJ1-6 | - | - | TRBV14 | TGTGCCAGCAGCCAAGAGGCCTTTAATTCACCCCTCCACTTT | CASSQEAFNSPLHF
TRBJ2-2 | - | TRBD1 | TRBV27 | TGTGCCAGCCGTACTGGGACAGGGGCTTACACCGGGGAGCTGTTTTTT | CASRTGTGAYTGELFF
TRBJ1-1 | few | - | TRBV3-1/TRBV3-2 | TGTGCCAGCAGCCAAAGCGGGGAGAACACTGAAGCTTTCTTT | CASSQSGENTEAFF
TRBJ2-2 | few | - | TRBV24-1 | TGTGCCACCAGCACAGTAAACACCGGGGAGCTGTTTTTT | CATSTVNTGELFF
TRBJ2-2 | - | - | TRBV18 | TGTGCCAGCTCACCCCAGGGTAACACCGGGGAGCTGTTTTTT | CASSPQGNTGELFF
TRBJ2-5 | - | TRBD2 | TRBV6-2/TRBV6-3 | TGTGCCAGCAGTTACGGGACTAGCGGCAAAGAGACCCAGTACTTC | CASSYGTSGKETQYF
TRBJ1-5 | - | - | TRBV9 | TGTGCCAGCAGCGAGGGGGGGGTTCGTCAGCCCCAGCATTTT | CASSEGGVRQPQHF
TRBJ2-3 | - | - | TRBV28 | TGTGCCTGCGGGGCACCCTTGACAGATACGCAGTATTTT | CACGAPLTDTQYF
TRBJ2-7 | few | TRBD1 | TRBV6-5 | TGTGCCAGCAGACCAGGGGGCTCCCCGACATACGAGCAGTACTTC | CASRPGGSPTYEQYF
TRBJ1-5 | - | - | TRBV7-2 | TGTGCCAGCAGCTTAGATACTAATCAGCCCCAGCATTTT | CASSLDTNQPQHF
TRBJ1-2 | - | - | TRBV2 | TGTGCCAGCAGTGTCATACCGAGACATAACTATGGCTACACCTTC | CASSVIPRHNYGYTF
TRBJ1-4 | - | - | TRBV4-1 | TGCGCCAGCAGCCAAGTCGTGGTGACAGCCGCCGCAGATGAAAAACTGTTTTTT | CASSQVVVTAAADEKLFF
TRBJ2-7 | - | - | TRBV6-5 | TGTGCCAGCGGGGGGCAGGACAGGTTCTACGAGCAGTACTTC | CASGGQDRFYEQYF
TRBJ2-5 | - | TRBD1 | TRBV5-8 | TGTGCCAGCAGCGCTTACAGGGGGCTTATGGAGACCCAGTACTTC | CASSAYRGLMETQYF
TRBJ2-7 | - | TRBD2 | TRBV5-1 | TGCGCCAGCAGCTCACCGGGACTAGTCCCATCTTATAACGAGCAGTACTTC | CASSSPGLVPSYNEQYF
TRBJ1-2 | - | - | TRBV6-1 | TGTGCCAGCAGTGCCCGATCCGTTACAGGCTACACCTTC | CASSARSVTGYTF
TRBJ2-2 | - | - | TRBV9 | TGTGCCAGCAGCGTAGTTGACACCCACACCGGGGAGCTGTTTTTT | CASSVVDTHTGELFF
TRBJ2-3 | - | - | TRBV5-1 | TGCGCCAGCAGCTTAACAGGGCCCCGAGCAGATACGCAGTATTTT | CASSLTGPRADTQYF
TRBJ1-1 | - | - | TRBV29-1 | TGCAGCGTTGAAAGACAGGAGAACACTGAAGCTTTCTTT | CSVERQENTEAFF
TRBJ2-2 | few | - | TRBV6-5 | TGTGCCAGCAAGCGGGACAGGTTTACCGGGGAGCTGTTTTTT | CASKRDRFTGELFF
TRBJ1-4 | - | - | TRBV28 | TGTGCCAGCAGTCTTTATCGGCAGGGAAATGAAAAACTGTTTTTT | CASSLYRQGNEKLFF
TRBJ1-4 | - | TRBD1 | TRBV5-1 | TGCGCCAGCAGCTTGGAGGGACAGGTTTATGAAAAACTGTTTTTT | CASSLEGQVYEKLFF
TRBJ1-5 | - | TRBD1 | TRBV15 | TGTGCCACCAGCAAACAGGGGGCCAGCAATCAGCCCCAGCATTTT | CATSKQGASNQPQHF
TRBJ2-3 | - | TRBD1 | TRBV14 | TGTGCCAGCAGCCACAGAGACAGGGGGCATACAGATACGCAGTATTTT | CASSHRDRGHTDTQYF
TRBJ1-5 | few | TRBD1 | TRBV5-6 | TGTGCCAGCAGCCTCCTTGGACAGGGAGGAGATCAGCCCCAGCATTTT | CASSLLGQGGDQPQHF
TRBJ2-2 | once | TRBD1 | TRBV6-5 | TGTGCCAGCACCAGCGGGACAGGGTCCACCGGGGAGCTGTTTTTT | CASTSGTGSTGELFF
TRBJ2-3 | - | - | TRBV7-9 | TGTGCCAGCAGAACCCAGGGGTTAGATACGCAGTATTTT | CASRTQGLDTQYF
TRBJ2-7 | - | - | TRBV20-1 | TGCAGTGCTAGTCGTCACGGGGTTGGAATTTACGAGCAGTACTTC | CSASRHGVGIYEQYF
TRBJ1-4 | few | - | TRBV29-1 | TGCAGCGTTGAAGTAAGGGGGGGGAATGAAAAACTGTTTTTT | CSVEVRGGNEKLFF
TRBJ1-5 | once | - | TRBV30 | TGTGCCTGGAGTGTTGGCTCCACCGCATTGCCCCAGCATTTT | CAWSVGSTALPQHF
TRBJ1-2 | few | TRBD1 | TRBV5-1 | TGCGCCAGCAGCCGGGAAGGGACAGGGGTAGGCTACACCTTC | CASSREGTGVGYTF
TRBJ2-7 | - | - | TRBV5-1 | TGCGCCAGCAGCTTGTCGCTAAGCTCCTACGAGCAGTACTTC | CASSLSLSSYEQYF